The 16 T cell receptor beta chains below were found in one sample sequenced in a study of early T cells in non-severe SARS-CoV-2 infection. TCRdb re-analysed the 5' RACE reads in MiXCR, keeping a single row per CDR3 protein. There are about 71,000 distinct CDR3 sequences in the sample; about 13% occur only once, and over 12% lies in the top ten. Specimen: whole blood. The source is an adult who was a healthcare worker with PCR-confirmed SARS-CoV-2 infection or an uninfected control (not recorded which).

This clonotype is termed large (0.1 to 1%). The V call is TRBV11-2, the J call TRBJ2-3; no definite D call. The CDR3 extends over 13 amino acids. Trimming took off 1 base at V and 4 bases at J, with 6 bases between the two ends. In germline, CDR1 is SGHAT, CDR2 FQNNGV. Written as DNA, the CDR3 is TGTGCCAGCAGCTTAGTTCCTCCAGATACGCAGTATTTT. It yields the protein CASSLVPPDTQYF. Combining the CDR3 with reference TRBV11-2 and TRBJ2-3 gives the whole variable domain EAGVAQSPRYKIIEKRQSVAFWCNPISGHATLYWYQQILGQGPKLLIQFQNNGVVDDSQLPKDRFSAERLKGVDSTLKIQPAKLEDSAVYLCASSLVPPDTQYFGPGTRLTVL.

CDR3 sequence reads: CSLREGGIEAFF. As DNA, the CDR3 is TGCAGCCTCCGGGAGGGTGGGATTGAAGCTTTCTTT. This chain connects TRBV29-1 to TRBJ1-1, with unresolved D. The germline V and J ends were trimmed by 8 bases and 7 bases, with 17 bases remaining between them. The CDR3 length is 12 residues. Germline V CDR1 and CDR2: SQVTM, ANQGSEA.

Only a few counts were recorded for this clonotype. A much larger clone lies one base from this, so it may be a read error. As DNA, the CDR3 is TGTGCCAGCAGTTACTCAAGGACAGGGACATTCGAGCAGTACTTC. It yields the protein CASSYSRTGTFEQYF. The chain uses TRBV6-5 and TRBJ2-7; the match to TRBD1 covers 8 bases. The V gene's germline CDR1 is MNHEY and CDR2 SVGAGI. The CDR3 covers 15 residues. V lost 0 bases to trimming and J lost 6 bases; unmatched junction nucleotides: 7.

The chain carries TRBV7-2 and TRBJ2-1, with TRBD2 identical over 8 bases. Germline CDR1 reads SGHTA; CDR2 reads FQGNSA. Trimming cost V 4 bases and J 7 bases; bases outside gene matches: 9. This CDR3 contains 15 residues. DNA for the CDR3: TGTGCCAGCAGCTCATACAGCGGGGGCCCGAATGAGCAGTTCTTC. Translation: CASSSYSGGPNEQFF.

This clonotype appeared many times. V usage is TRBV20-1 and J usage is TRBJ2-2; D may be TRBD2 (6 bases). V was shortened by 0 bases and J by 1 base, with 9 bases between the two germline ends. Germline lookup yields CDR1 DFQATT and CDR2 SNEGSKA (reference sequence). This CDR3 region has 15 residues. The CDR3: CSARDIAVNTGELFF. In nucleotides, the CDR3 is TGCAGTGCTAGAGATATAGCGGTGAACACCGGGGAGCTGTTTTTT.

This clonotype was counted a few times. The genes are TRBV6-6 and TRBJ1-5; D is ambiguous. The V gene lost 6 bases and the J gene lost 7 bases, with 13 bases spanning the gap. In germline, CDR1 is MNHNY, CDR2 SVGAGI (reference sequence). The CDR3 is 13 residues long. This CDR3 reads CASSTGRPQPQHF. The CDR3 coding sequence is TGTGCCAGCAGCACGGGCCGGCCACAGCCCCAGCATTTT.

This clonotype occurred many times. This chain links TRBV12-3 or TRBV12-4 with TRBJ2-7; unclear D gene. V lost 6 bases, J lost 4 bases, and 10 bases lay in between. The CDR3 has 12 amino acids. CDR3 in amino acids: CASRRIGYEQYF. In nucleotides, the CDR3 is TGTGCCAGCAGGCGGATAGGGTACGAGCAGTACTTC.

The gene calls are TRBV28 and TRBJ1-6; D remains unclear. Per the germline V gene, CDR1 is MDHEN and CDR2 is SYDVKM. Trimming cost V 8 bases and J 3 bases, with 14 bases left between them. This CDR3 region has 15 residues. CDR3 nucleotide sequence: TGTGCCAGCGGTACGACGGGGAACTATAATTCACCCCTCCACTTT. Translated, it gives CASGTTGNYNSPLHF.

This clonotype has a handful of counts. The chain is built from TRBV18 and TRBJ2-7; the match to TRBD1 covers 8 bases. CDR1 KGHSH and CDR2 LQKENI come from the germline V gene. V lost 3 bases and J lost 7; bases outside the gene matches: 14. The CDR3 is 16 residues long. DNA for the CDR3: TGTGCCAGCTCACCGTCGGGAGACAGGGGAGGTCGGGAGCAGTACTTC. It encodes CASSPSGDRGGREQYF.

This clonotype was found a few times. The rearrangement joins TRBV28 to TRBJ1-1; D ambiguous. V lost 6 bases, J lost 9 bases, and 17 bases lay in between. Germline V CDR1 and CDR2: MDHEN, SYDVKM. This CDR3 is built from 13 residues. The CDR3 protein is CASRKTPLEKAFF. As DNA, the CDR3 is TGTGCCAGCAGGAAGACCCCTTTAGAGAAAGCTTTCTTT.

In nucleotides, the CDR3 is TGCGCCAGCAGCGGGGACGGAGGAAACACTGAAGCTTTCTTT. This gives the protein CASSGDGGNTEAFF. This chain joins TRBV5-1 and TRBJ1-1; D may be TRBD1 (5 bases). Germline V lookup: CDR1 SGHRS, CDR2 YFSETQ. The CDR3 spans 14 residues. Trimming removed 4 bases at V and 2 bases at J, with 12 bases between. Filled out from reference TRBV5-1 and TRBJ1-1, the complete variable domain reads KAGVTQTPRYLIKTRGQQVTLSCSPISGHRSVSWYQQTPGQGLQFLFEYFSETQRNKGNFPGRFSGRQFSNSRSEMNVSTLELGDSALYLCASSGDGGNTEAFFGQGTRLTVV.

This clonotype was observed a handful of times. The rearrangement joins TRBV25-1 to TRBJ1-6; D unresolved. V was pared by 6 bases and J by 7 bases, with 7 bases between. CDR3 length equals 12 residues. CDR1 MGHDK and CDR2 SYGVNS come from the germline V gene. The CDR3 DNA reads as TGTGCCAGCAGACAGATGAATTCACCCCTCCACTTT. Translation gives CASRQMNSPLHF.

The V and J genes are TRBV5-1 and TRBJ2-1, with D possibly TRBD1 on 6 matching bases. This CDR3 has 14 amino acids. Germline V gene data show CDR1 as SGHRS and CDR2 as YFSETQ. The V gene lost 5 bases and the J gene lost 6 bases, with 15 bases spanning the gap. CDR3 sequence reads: CASRVQTGPNEQFF. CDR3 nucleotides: TGCGCCAGCAGAGTCCAGACAGGTCCCAATGAGCAGTTCTTC.

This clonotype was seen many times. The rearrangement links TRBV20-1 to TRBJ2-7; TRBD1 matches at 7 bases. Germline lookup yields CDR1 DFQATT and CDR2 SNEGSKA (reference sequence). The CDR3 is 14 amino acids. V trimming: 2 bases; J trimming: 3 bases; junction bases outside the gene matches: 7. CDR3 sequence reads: CSARPPDRDYEQYF. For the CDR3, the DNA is TGCAGTGCTAGACCTCCCGACAGGGACTACGAGCAGTACTTC.

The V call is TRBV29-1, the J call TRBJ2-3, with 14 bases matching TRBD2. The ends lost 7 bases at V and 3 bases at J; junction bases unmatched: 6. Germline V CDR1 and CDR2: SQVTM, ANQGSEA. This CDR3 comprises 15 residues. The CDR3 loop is CSAVRLAGGTDTQYF. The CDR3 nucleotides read TGCAGCGCAGTCCGACTAGCGGGGGGGACAGATACGCAGTATTTT.

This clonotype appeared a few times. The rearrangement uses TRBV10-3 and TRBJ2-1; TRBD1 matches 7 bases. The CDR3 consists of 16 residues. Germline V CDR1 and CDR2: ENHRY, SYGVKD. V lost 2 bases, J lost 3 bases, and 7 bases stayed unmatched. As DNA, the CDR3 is TGTGCCATCAGTGAGAACCCGGGACAGTTCTACAATGAGCAGTTCTTC. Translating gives CAISENPGQFYNEQFF.